This T cell receptor beta chain emerged from a study of immune cell composition in non-small cell lung cancer. Measured with immunoSEQ multiplex PCR; TCRdb has only the in-frame clones, and not every one. Altogether some 13,000 clones are present, around three quarters being singletons, with the ten largest covering roughly an eighth. DNA was extracted from unsorted cell suspensions stored frozen. Germline CDR1 and CDR2: SEHNR and FQNEAQ (reference sequence). Deletions cut 3 bases from V and 9 bases from J, with 11 bases between. The CDR3 has 12 amino acids. This clone occurred a few times. The antigen is unknown. Findings of the study overall: Tumour TCR-beta clonality showed no significant link to smoking pack-years. Overall clonality, unlike maximal tumour-associated clone frequency, did not predict TIL reactivity.

The clonotype originates from a human donor with non-small cell lung cancer. The rearrangement links TRBV7-9 to TRBJ1-2, with D perhaps TRBD1 (5 bases). The sample taken for sequencing was lung tumor tissue. Here the CDR3 reads CASSFVEGSYTF. DNA of the CDR3: TGTGCCAGCAGCTTCGTGGAGGGGAGCTACACCTTC. The full variable domain, its missing parts supplied by reference TRBV7-9 and TRBJ1-2, is DTGVSQNPRHKITKRGQNVTFRCDPISEHNRLYWYRQTLGQGPEFLTYFQNEAQLEKSRLLSDRFSAERPKGSFSTLEIQRTEQGDSAMYLCASSFVEGSYTFGSGTRLTVV.